The source of this T cell receptor beta chain is a study of cytomegalovirus exposure and HLA in healthy donors. Primers: 60 Vbeta forward and 13 Jbeta reverse. Only in-frame clones appear in the TCRdb table, and some are missing; sequencing was by immunoSEQ multiplex PCR. The sample carries fewer than 250,000 clones, over 65% recorded once. After removal of 2 bases from V and 1 base from J, the junction contained 8 bases not matched to a gene. CDR1 and CDR2 from the germline V gene are MDHEN and SYDVKM. The CDR3 consists of 16 residues. Healthy bone marrow donors made up the donor group. The sequenced sample was PBMCs. The origin of this receptor is a human donor in good health. The V call is TRBV28, the J call TRBJ2-7, with 7 bases that match TRBD2. For the CDR3, the DNA is TGTGCCAGCAGTTTAAGGCCCCCCGGGGGGTCCTACGAGCAGTACTTC. It codes for CASSLRPPGGSYEQYF.